Below, 6 T cell receptor beta chains from the same sample are listed, as sequenced in a study of cytomegalovirus exposure and HLA in healthy donors. The repertoire was sequenced with immunoSEQ multiplex PCR; TCRdb's copy has only in-frame clones and lacks some. The table records more than 20,000 clones, under 98% of them present only once. The sample taken for sequencing was PBMCs. Receptor source: a man younger than 40 in good health and CMV-seropositive.

The chain has TRBV7-3 and TRBJ2-3, with TRBD2 as a possible D gene (6 bases). The CDR3 runs to 16 residues. The V and J ends lost 3 bases and 3 bases respectively, with 16 bases between them. Germline CDR1 SGHTA, CDR2 FQGTGA. CDR3 sequence: CASSFLPGSGTDTQYF. The CDR3 DNA is TGTGCCAGCAGCTTTTTACCCGGGAGTGGGACAGATACGCAGTATTTT.

The gene calls are TRBV27 and TRBJ2-5; D perhaps matches TRBD1 (5 bases). CDR3 length: 15 residues. The ends were cut back, 1 base at V and 1 base at J, with 10 bases in the middle. Germline CDR1 and CDR2: MNHEY and SMNVEV (reference sequence). CDR3 DNA sequence: TGTGCCAGCAGTTTATTGGACACCTTCCAAGAGACCCAGTACTTC. Protein: CASSLLDTFQETQYF.

CDR3 in amino acids: CASSEASSNEQFF. CDR3 bases: TGTGCCAGCAGTGAAGCGTCCTCTAATGAGCAGTTCTTC. The V and J genes are TRBV6-1 and TRBJ2-1; D gene ambiguous. The V end was cut by 0 bases, the J end by 7 bases, with 7 bases between. The CDR3 spans 13 residues. Looked up from germline, CDR1 is MNHNS and CDR2 is SASEGT.

This chain links TRBV5-1 with TRBJ2-5; D uncertain. Germline V gene sequence: CDR1 SGHRS, CDR2 YFSETQ. V was shortened by 1 base and J by 1 base, with 11 bases between the two germline ends. The CDR3 extends over 15 amino acids. In DNA, the CDR3 is TGCGCCAGCAGCTTGCCGACGCGGAGCCAAGAGACCCAGTACTTC. Protein: CASSLPTRSQETQYF.

The chain employs TRBV9 and TRBJ2-7; TRBD2 aligns across 11 bases. This CDR3 region has 15 residues. In germline, CDR1 is SGDLS, CDR2 YYNGEE. The junction had 11 bases not matched to a gene; V was cut back by 4 bases and J by 8 bases. The CDR3 DNA follows: TGTGCCAGCAGCTCCGGCCCAACTAGCGGGAGTCAGCAGTACTTC. The encoded protein is CASSSGPTSGSQQYF. The whole variable domain, remainder taken from reference TRBV9 and TRBJ2-7, is DSGVTQTPKHLITATGQRVTLRCSPRSGDLSVYWYQQSLDQGLQFLIQYYNGEERAKGNILERFSAQQFPDLHSELNLSSLELGDSALYFCASSSGPTSGSQQYFGPGTRLTVT.

The chain employs TRBV28 and TRBJ2-3, with D unresolved. Trimming took off 7 bases at V and 2 bases at J, with 10 bases between the two ends. The CDR3 consists of 13 residues. Germline V gives CDR1 MDHEN, CDR2 SYDVKM. CDR3 sequence (DNA): TGTGCCAGCAAACACCCGAACACAGATACGCAGTATTTT. Translation gives CASKHPNTDTQYF.